The present T cell receptor beta chain was sequenced within a study of blood T cells in healthy people across ages. The CDR3 spans 14 residues. With V trimmed by 3 bases and J by 4 bases, 4 bases remained unmatched. The germline gives CDR1 SGDLS, CDR2 YYNGEE. PCR was performed a second time for 7 to 11 cycles using a sample-barcoded 5' primer and a J-beta primer mix. TCRdb fed the 5' RACE reads into MiXCR, producing one record per CDR3 protein. The top ten hold roughly 17% of the sample, which has just under 900,000 distinct CDR3 sequences, more than 25% seen once. Sample: blood. This chain uses TRBV9 with TRBJ2-3; 8 nucleotides match TRBD1. The receptor's source is a woman older than 75 in good health. CDR3 bases: TGTGCCAGCAGCGCGGACAGGGAGGCAGATACGCAGTATTTT. Translation gives CASSADREADTQYF.